This TCR beta chain came from a study of cytomegalovirus exposure and HLA in healthy donors. Findings and limits, study-wide: A later analysis appeared to link common viral pathogens to several of the most significant clusters. Researchers left out some V segments, among them TRBV6-2 and TRBV6-3, as indistinguishable. Later analysis reportedly placed an Asian-associated ancestry cluster below the roughly 700-donor mean in N-insertions. V- and J-gene trimming of TCR beta was linked (in a later analysis) to a missense DCLRE1C variant.

To note about this clone: Its antigen is undetermined.

PCR was performed using 60 Vbeta and 13 Jbeta primers. Profiling relied on immunoSEQ multiplex PCR, and the TCRdb table lists in-frame clones only, not all of them. The sample holds 200,000 or so clones, around four fifths seen once. V lost 0 bases to trimming and J lost 0 bases, with 10 bases between them. The CDR3 is 16 amino acids. Germline V gives CDR1 SGHNT, CDR2 YYREEE (reference sequence). The sample comprised PBMCs. The chain combines TRBV5-4 with TRBJ2-1; no reliable D call. The sequence came from a woman aged 50 to 60 in good health and CMV-seropositive. The CDR3 DNA follows: TGTGCCAGCAGCTTGGATGTGTTCAGCTCCTACAATGAGCAGTTCTTC. Translating it yields CASSLDVFSSYNEQFF.